A selection of T cell receptor beta chains follows, all from one sample in a study of blood T cell repertoires in COVID-19. Sequencing was performed with immunoSEQ multiplex PCR; in TCRdb, only in-frame clones are kept and a portion is missing. The data contain about 270,000 clones, more than 75% of them singletons. The sequenced material came from peripheral blood. These receptors came from a man aged 40-55 years with active or convalescent COVID-19. Both conserved end residues are part of each CDR3. The D gene is left open where the match is weak. Clone size is given for some rows only: seen once, a few or many times, or a class if the clone is expanded.

TRBJ2-1 . TRBV24-1 TRBD2 16 TGTGCCACCAGTGATTTAGGCCTAGCGGGAGGGTGGGAGCAGTTCTTC CATSDLGLAGGWEQFF
TRBJ2-7 . TRBV4-1 . 12 TGCGCCAGCAGCCACCCAGGGTCGGAGCAGTACTTC CASSHPGSEQYF
TRBJ1-5 . TRBV12-5 . 16 TGTGCTAGTGCCAAGGAGACCACCCGGGGAGGATTGTCCCAGCATTTT CASAKETTRGGLSQHF
TRBJ1-6 . TRBV28 . 13 TGTGCCACTAAGCCCCGACAGAATTCACCCCTCCACTTT CATKPRQNSPLHF
TRBJ2-3 . TRBV6-5 . 16 TGTGCCAGCAGTTACTCGAGTAGGACAGCCGGAGATACGCAGTATTTT CASSYSSRTAGDTQYF
TRBJ2-2 . TRBV28 . 13 TGTGCCAGCAGTTTAGACAGCCCCGGGGAGCTGTTTTTT CASSLDSPGELFF
TRBJ2-7 . TRBV5-6 . 16 TGTGCCAGCAGCTTCAGTACCAGGGCCCCCTACTACGAGCAGTACTTC CASSFSTRAPYYEQYF
TRBJ1-1 . TRBV5-4 . 16 TGTGCCAGCAGCCCCCACCGGGGGGGAGTGAACACTGAAGCTTTCTTT CASSPHRGGVNTEAFF
TRBJ1-3 . TRBV6-5 TRBD1 13 TGTGCCAGCAACACGGGACAGGGGGTCACCATATATTTT CASNTGQGVTIYF
TRBJ2-7 . TRBV5-1 . 17 TGCGCCAGCAGCTTGGGAGGGTCACAGCGGAGCTCCTACGAGCAGTACTTC CASSLGGSQRSSYEQYF
TRBJ1-2 . TRBV2 TRBD1 14 TGTGCCAGCAGTGAGGCGAACAGGGGTGGTGGCTACACCTTC CASSEANRGGGYTF
TRBJ1-6 . TRBV7-2 . 13 TGTGCCAGCAGCGTAGGAACAGACAACCCCCTCCACTTT CASSVGTDNPLHF
TRBJ1-6 . TRBV28 . 11 TGTGCCAGCAGTGAGAGATCACCCCTCCACTTT CASSERSPLHF
TRBJ2-3 . TRBV24-1 . 15 TGTGCCACCAGTGATTACCCCGCCAGGCGAGATACGCAGTATTTT CATSDYPARRDTQYF
TRBJ2-2 many TRBV11-2 . 13 TGTGCCAGCAGCTTAGTAGAGACCGGGGAGCTGTTTTTT CASSLVETGELFF
TRBJ2-7 . TRBV28 TRBD1 15 TGTGCCAGCAGTCCGGGGGACAGGGCGATGTTCGAGCAGTACTTC CASSPGDRAMFEQYF
TRBJ2-5 . TRBV6-6 . 12 TGTGCCAGCAAAGGACAGCAAGAGACCCAGTACTTC CASKGQQETQYF
TRBJ1-3 once TRBV6-1 . 15 TGTGCCAGCAGTGAAAGGGAAGGGGCTGGAAACACCATATATTTT CASSEREGAGNTIYF
TRBJ2-1 . TRBV7-9 TRBD2 15 TGTGCCAGCAGTTACGGGGGGAGGCTCTACAATGAGCAGTTCTTC CASSYGGRLYNEQFF
TRBJ2-2 . TRBV24-1 . 12 TGTGCCACCATAGGGGCGACCGGGGAGCTGTTTTTT CATIGATGELFF
TRBJ1-1 . TRBV29-1 . 13 TGCAGCGTACGTTACGAACAGAACACTGAAGCTTTCTTT CSVRYEQNTEAFF
TRBJ2-2 . TRBV12-1 . 15 TGTGCCAGCAGCTTGCGCGGGGGGGAGACCGGGGAGCTGTTTTTT CASSLRGGETGELFF
TRBJ1-3 . TRBV2 TRBD1 15 TGTGCCAGCAGTATTGACAGGGGATTTGGAAACACCATATATTTT CASSIDRGFGNTIYF
TRBJ1-1 once TRBV7-2 . 19 TGTGCCAGCAGCTTAGTTGCTGGGGAGGGACCCCGACCCTACACTGAAGCTTTCTTT CASSLVAGEGPRPYTEAFF
TRBJ2-7 few TRBV25-1 . 14 TGTGCCAGCAGTGGTCTAACGAATTCCTACGAGCAGTACTTC CASSGLTNSYEQYF
TRBJ2-6 . TRBV9 TRBD1 15 TGTGCCAGCAGCGCTACAGGGGACGGGGCCAACGTCCTGACTTTC CASSATGDGANVLTF